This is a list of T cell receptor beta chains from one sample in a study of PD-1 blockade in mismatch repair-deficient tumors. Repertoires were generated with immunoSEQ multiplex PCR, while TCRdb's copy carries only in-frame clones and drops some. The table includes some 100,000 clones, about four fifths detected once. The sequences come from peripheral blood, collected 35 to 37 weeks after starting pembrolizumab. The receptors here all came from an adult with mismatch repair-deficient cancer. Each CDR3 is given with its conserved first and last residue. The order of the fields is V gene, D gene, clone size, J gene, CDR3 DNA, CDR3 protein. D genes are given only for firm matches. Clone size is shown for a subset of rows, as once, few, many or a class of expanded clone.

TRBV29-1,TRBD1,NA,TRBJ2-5,TGCAGCGTTGAGGCGTACAGGGGAGAGACCCAGTACTTC,CSVEAYRGETQYF
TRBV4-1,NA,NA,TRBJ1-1,TGCGCCAGCAGCCAGGACGAGCAAGTAAACACTGAAGCTTTCTTT,CASSQDEQVNTEAFF
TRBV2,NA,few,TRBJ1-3,TGTGCCAGCAGTGAAGTCGGGTTGGGCTCTGGAAACACCATATATTTT,CASSEVGLGSGNTIYF
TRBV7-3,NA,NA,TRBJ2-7,TGTGCCAGCAGCTTAGGTCGGGGGAGCGAGCAGTACTTC,CASSLGRGSEQYF
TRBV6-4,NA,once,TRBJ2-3,TGTGCCAGCAGACCTAGCGGCACAGATACGCAGTATTTT,CASRPSGTDTQYF
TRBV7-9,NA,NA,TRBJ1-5,TGTGCCAGCAGCTTAGAGGCTGGGAATCAGCCCCAGCATTTT,CASSLEAGNQPQHF
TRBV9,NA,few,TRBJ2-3,TGTGCCAGCAGCGTAGGGGGGCGGGAGAGCACAGATACGCAGTATTTT,CASSVGGRESTDTQYF
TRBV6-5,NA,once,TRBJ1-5,TGTGCCAGCACCCGGGACCCGCTATGGGGGAGCCAGCATTTT,CASTRDPLWGSQHF
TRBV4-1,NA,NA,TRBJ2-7,TGCGCCAGCAGCCACATAGGGGTCAACGAGCAGTACTTC,CASSHIGVNEQYF
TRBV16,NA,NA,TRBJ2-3,TGTGCCAGCAGCCAAGAAGTGACAGATACGCAGTATTTT,CASSQEVTDTQYF
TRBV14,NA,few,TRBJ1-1,TGTGCCAGCAGCCAAGTGTCAGGGAGGAACACTGAAGCTTTCTTT,CASSQVSGRNTEAFF
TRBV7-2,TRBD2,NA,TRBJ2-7,TGTGCCAGCAGCCTAGCGGATGTCTACGAGCAGTACTTC,CASSLADVYEQYF
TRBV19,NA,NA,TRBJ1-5,TGTGCCAGTAGTAGCAGGGTTTCGCATCAGCCCCAGCATTTT,CASSSRVSHQPQHF
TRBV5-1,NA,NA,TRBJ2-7,TGCGCCAGCAGCTCCCAGGGAACCTACGAGCAGTACTTC,CASSSQGTYEQYF